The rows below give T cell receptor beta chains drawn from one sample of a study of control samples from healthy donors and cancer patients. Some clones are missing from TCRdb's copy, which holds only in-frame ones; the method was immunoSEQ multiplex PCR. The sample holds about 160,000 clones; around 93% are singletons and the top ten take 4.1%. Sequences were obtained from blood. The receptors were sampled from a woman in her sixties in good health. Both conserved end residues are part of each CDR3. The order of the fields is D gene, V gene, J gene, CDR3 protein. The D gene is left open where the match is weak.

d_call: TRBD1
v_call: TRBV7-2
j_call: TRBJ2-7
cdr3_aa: CASNAGTEYEQYF

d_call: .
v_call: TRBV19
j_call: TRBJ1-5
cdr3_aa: CASSIDWGARNNQPQHF

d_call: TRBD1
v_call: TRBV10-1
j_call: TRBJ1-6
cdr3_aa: CASSGTGGSPLHF

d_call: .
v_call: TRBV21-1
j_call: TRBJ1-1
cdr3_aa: CASSDRTGNTEAFF

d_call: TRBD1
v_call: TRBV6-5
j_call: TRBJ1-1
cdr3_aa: CASSDRENTEAFF

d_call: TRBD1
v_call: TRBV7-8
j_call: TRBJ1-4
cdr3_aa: CASSIRQGAFEKLFF

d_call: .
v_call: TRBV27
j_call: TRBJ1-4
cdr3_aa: CATSRTAVDEKLFF

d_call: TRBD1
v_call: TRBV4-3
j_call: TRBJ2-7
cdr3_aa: CASSRLTGAEEQYF

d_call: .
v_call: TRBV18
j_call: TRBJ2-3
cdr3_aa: CASSPQDSVTDTQYF

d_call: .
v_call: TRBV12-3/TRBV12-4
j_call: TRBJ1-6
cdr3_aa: CASSFPNSPLHF

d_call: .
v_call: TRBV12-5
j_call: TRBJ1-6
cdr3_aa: CASCSYYNSPLHF

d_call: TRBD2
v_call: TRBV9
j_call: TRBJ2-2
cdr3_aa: CAAKGLAGGLDTGELFF

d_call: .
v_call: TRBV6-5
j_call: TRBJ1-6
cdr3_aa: CASSYVGSPLHF

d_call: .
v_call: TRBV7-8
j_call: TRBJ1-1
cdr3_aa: CASSLLRDTEAFF

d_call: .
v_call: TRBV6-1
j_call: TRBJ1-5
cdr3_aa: CASSDIGPQRQPQHF

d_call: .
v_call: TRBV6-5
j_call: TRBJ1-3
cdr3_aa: CASSYSYQHSGNTIYF

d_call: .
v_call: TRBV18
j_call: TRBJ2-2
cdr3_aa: CASSSAGHGELFF

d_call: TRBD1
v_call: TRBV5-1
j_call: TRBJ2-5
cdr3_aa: CASSFRDSRSNFQETQYF

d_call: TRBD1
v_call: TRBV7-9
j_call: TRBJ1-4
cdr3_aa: CASSLGQYNEKLFF